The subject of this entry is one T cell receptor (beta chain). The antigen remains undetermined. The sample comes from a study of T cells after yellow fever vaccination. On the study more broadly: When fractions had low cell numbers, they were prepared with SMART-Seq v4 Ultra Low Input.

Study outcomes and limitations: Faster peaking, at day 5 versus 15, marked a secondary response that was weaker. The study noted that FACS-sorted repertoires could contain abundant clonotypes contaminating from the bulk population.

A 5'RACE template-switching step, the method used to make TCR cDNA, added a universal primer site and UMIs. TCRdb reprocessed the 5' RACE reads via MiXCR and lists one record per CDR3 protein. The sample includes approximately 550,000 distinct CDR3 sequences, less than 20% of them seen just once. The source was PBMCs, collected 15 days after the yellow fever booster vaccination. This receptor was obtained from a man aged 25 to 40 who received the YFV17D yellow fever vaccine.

The CDR3 region is CSALPVLGANVLTF. The CDR3 bases are TGCAGTGCTCTCCCGGTCTTAGGGGCCAACGTCCTGACTTTC. The rearrangement joins TRBV20-1 to TRBJ2-6; D remains unclear. Germline V gene lookup returns CDR1 DFQATT and CDR2 SNEGSKA (reference sequence). Trimming removed 5 bases at V and 4 bases at J, with 12 bases between. CDR3 length: 14 residues.